A selection of T cell receptor beta chains follows, all from one sample in a study of T cell repertoires in cytomegalovirus infection. Which antigens these TCRs recognize remains unknown. TCRdb analysed the reads with MiXCR anew, one entry per CDR3 protein. The sample consists of around 570,000 distinct CDR3 sequences, roughly 43% of them appearing once. The sample in question was cultured PBMCs, obtained from culture after CMV antigen stimulation. The receptors come from a human donor in good health (CMV status not recorded). Some clones in this sample may be carry-over from other donors' samples. CDR3s leave out the opening cysteine and the closing phenylalanine or tryptophan. Fields, in order: D gene, V gene, J gene, CDR3 protein. The D gene is left open where the match is weak.

>NA|TRBV5-5|TRBJ2-1
ASSPNTATAAAI
>NA|TRBV7-9|TRBJ2-7
ASSLSEGKGRGYEQY
>NA|TRBV7-2|TRBJ1-5
ASSEISGPQH
>NA|TRBV7-2|TRBJ2-3
ASSSRRGPLGTDTQY
>TRBD2|TRBV20-1|TRBJ2-1
SARDYGTNYYNEQF
>NA|TRBV2|TRBJ1-4
ASGGAGTNEKLF
>TRBD2|TRBV18|TRBJ2-7
ASSPVASGSYSYEQY
>TRBD1|TRBV6-2/TRBV6-3|TRBJ1-5
ASRTYRGSQPQH
>NA|TRBV5-3|TRBJ2-2
ASSLAIRISNTGELF
>NA|TRBV28|TRBJ2-1
ASSKSYNEQF
>TRBD2|TRBV7-7|TRBJ2-5
ASSLEVSGGGETQY
>NA|TRBV7-2|TRBJ2-5
ASSLSGRRYGETQY
>NA|TRBV7-8|TRBJ2-2
ASSNTGELF
>NA|TRBV7-6|TRBJ2-2
ASSLAPGKDTGELF
>TRBD2|TRBV11-2|TRBJ2-5
ASSFWTGGGRQETQY
>NA|TRBV28|TRBJ1-3
ASSFAEGTIY
>NA|TRBV7-2|TRBJ1-1
ASSSLVGGGAEAF
>NA|TRBV7-8|TRBJ2-7
ASSPGGYFNEQY
>NA|TRBV6-1|TRBJ2-6
ASRNGAYSGANVLT
>NA|TRBV28|TRBJ1-2
ASSNRVR
>TRBD1|TRBV7-9|TRBJ1-5
ASSAWDSPQPQH
>TRBD2|TRBV6-7|TRBJ2-2
ASRPSGGGAGELF
>TRBD1|TRBV7-2|TRBJ2-1
ASGQARGIDEQF
>TRBD1|TRBV7-9|TRBJ2-1
ASSPGQGHNEQF
>NA|TRBV20-1|TRBJ2-3
SATEGIADTQY
>NA|TRBV6-1|TRBJ2-7
ASGSSGFSYEQY
>NA|TRBV7-2|TRBJ2-7
ASSLESASRAYEQY
>NA|TRBV12-3/TRBV12-4|TRBJ2-3
ASSFRPGGGDTQY
>TRBD2|TRBV4-1|TRBJ2-3
ASSQASGSTDTQY
>NA|TRBV19|TRBJ1-1
ASPPRGEAATEAF
>TRBD2|TRBV7-6|TRBJ2-2
ASSSLGGPKSTGELF
>NA|TRBV7-9|TRBJ1-4
ASSTRGATAEKLF
>TRBD1|TRBV7-2|TRBJ1-6
ASTTRDRGYNSPLH